This T cell receptor (beta chain) derives from a study of CXCR3-negative and CXCR3-positive naive CD8 T cells. Overall study results and limits: CXCR3-positive naive cells had more hydrophobic TRB CDR3s than CXCR3-negative naive cells.

All TRB cDNA libraries came from 5' RACE performed with UMI labels. TCRdb reanalyzed the 5' RACE reads and collapses them to one entry per CDR3 protein, without DNA. The sample table sets out about 98,000 distinct CDR3 sequences. The CD45RO-CCR7+CD27+CD95- phenotype denoted naive CD8+ T cells. CDR1 is MDHEN, CDR2 SYDVKM, per germline. This CDR3 has 12 residues. Note on this clonotype: The antigen is not known.

Sequencing was carried out using naive CXCR3+ CD8+ T cells from blood. Indicated subset: CD45RO-CCR7+CD27+CD95- naive CD8+ T cells expressing CXCR3 (TNR3+). The V call is TRBV28, the J call TRBJ2-7; with no DNA, the TCRdb D assignment of TRBD1 cannot be verified. This sequence originates from a human donor in good health. Some clones in this sample may be carry-over from other donors' samples. The CDR3 loop reads CASTLGGYEQYF.